The present T cell receptor (beta chain) was sequenced within a study of blood T cell repertoires in COVID-19. As for the study in general: Acute-phase and convalescent COVID-19 samples originated in the United States, Italy and Spain. T cells, B-cell-depleted T cells, or PBMCs provided the cDNA or gDNA that served as material.

Source study methods: By means of reference gene primer amplification, nucleated cell counts were estimated. TCRdb's copy holds only in-frame clones and misses some; the assay was immunoSEQ multiplex PCR. The DNA gave D and trimming, while V, J and clone size come from that table. The table has 200,000 to 300,000 clones, about 89% seen once. The V end was cut by 3 bases, the J end by 0 bases, with 6 bases between. CDR3 length: 15 residues. Germline CDR1 reads SGHAT; CDR2 reads FQNNGV. This TCR derives from a man aged 40-49 years who had recovered from COVID-19. The sample comprised peripheral blood. V and J are TRBV11-2 and TRBJ1-6; D is ambiguous. The CDR3 coding sequence is TGTGCCAGCAGCTTTCCGAGCTCCTATAATTCACCCCTCCACTTT. Protein: CASSFPSSYNSPLHF.